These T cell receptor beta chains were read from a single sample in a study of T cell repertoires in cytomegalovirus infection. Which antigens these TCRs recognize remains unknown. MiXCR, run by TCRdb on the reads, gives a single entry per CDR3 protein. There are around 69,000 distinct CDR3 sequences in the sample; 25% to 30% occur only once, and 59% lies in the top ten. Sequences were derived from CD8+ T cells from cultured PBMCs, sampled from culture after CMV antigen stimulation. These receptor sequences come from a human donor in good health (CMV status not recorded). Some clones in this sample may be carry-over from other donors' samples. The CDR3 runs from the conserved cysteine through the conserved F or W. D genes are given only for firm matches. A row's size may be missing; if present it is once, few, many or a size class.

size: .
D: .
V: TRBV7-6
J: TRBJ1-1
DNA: TGTGCCAGCAGCCCCGAGTCAGAATCAGAGACAGCGGCTTTCTTT
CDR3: CASSPESESETAAFF

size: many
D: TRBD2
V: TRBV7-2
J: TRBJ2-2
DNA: TGTGCCAGCAGCTTAGCGGGGGGGACGAACACCGGGGAGCTGTTTTTT
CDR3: CASSLAGGTNTGELFF

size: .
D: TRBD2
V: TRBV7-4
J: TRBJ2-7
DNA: TGTGCCAGCAGCTTAGCGAGCGGGAGGGCCTCCCACGAGCAGTACTTC
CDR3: CASSLASGRASHEQYF

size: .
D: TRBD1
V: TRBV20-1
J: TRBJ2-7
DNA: TGCAGTGCTAGAGCCGGGACAGGGGGCTACGAGCAGTACTTC
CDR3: CSARAGTGGYEQYF

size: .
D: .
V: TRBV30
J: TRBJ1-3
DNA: TGTGCCTGGAGTAGGCCGAGCTCTGGAAACACCATATATTTT
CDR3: CAWSRPSSGNTIYF

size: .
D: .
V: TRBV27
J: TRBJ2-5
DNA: TGTGCCAGCAGTGTATTCTCAGGGGTCGGGGAGACCCAGTACTTC
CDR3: CASSVFSGVGETQYF

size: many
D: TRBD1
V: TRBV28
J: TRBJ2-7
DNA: TGTGCCAGCAGTCCCCGGACAGGGGAGGCATCCTACGAGCAGTACTTC
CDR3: CASSPRTGEASYEQYF

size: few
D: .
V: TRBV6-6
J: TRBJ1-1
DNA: TGTGCCAGCAGCAAGGACGGACAGCTGAACACTGAAGCTTTCTTT
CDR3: CASSKDGQLNTEAFF

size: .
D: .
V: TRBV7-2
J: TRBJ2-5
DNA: TGTGCCAGCAGCTTGGACAGCCAAGAGACCCAGTACTTC
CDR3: CASSLDSQETQYF

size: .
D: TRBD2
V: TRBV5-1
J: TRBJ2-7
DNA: TGCGCCAGCAGCTTAGCGGGAGGTAACGAGCAGTACTTC
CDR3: CASSLAGGNEQYF

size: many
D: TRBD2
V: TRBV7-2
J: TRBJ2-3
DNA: TGTGCCAGCAGCTTAGGACTAGCGGGGGGCTCTAGCACAGATACGCAGTATTTT
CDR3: CASSLGLAGGSSTDTQYF

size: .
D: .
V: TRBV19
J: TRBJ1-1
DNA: TGTGCCAGTAGTACCGGATATACGCGGGCCGTCGACACTGAAGCTTTCTTT
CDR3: CASSTGYTRAVDTEAFF

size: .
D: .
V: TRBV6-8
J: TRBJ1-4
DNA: TGTGCCAGCAGTAACGCACTGGAAGCCGAAAAACTGTTTTTT
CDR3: CASSNALEAEKLFF

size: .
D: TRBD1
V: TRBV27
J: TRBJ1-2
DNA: TGTGCCAGCAGTTCTTCAGGGGGCGTTTGGGGCTACACCTTC
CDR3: CASSSSGGVWGYTF

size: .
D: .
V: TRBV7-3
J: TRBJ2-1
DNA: TGTGCCAGCAGCTCTATTCTCGGGACGGATCTGATCTTC
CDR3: CASSSILGTDLIF

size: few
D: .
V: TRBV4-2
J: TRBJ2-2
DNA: TGTGCCAGCAGTCAGTTATACCAGGGGTTATTGGGCACCGGGGAGCTGTTTTTT
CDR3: CASSQLYQGLLGTGELFF

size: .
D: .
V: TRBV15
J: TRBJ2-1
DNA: TGTGCCACCAGCAGAGAAGGCAGCTCCTACAATGAGCAGTTCTTC
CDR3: CATSREGSSYNEQFF

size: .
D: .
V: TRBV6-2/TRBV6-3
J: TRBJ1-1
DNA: TGTGCCAGCAGTTATTACAGACTAGGAGAAGCTTTCTTT
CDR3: CASSYYRLGEAFF

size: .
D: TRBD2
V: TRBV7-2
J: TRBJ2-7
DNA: TGTGCCAGCAGCATCGGACTAGCGGGGTTCTACGAGCAGTACTTC
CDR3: CASSIGLAGFYEQYF

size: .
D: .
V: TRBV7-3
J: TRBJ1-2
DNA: TGTGCCAGCAGCCAAGACGTCAACTATGGCTACACCTTC
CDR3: CASSQDVNYGYTF

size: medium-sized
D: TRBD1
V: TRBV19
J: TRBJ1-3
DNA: TGTGCCAGTAAACCAGGACAGGTTTACTCTGGAAACACCATATATTTT
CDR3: CASKPGQVYSGNTIYF

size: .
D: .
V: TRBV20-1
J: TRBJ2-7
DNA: TGCAGTGCTGAACCTAAAGACAGATCCTACGAGCAGTACTTC
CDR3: CSAEPKDRSYEQYF

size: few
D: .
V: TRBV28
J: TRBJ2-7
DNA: TGTGCCAGCAGTTTATCGCAGACCTACGAGCAGTACTTC
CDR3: CASSLSQTYEQYF

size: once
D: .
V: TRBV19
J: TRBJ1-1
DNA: TGTGCCAGTAATGGCCTTTTCCTGGACAGGAACACTGAAGCTTTCTTT
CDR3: CASNGLFLDRNTEAFF

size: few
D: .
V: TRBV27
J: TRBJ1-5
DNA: TGTGCCAGCAGTTTATTAGGCAATAGCAATCAGCCCCAGCATTTT
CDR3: CASSLLGNSNQPQHF

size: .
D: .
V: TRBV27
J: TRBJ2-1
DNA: TGTGCCAGCAGTTGGGGCAGGGACTACAATGAGCAGTTCTTC
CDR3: CASSWGRDYNEQFF